Here is one TCR beta chain with its context. The sample holds other DNA sequences that translate to the same CDR3. The data are from a study of blood T cell repertoires in COVID-19. About the research overall: Samples representing acute and convalescent COVID-19 were sourced from the United States, Italy and Spain. PBMCs, B-cell-depleted T cells, or T cells were the source of the cDNA or gDNA that made up the material.

The CDR3 extends over 16 amino acids. Germline-derived CDR1 and CDR2 are SGHRS and YFSETQ. V was clipped by 3 bases and J by 3 bases; unmatched bases: 4. Sequencing was performed with immunoSEQ multiplex PCR; in TCRdb, only in-frame clones are kept and a portion is missing. The sample has 150,000 or so clones; about 89% are singletons. The TCR sequence derives from a man older than 75 with acute or convalescent COVID-19. The chain joins TRBV5-1 to TRBJ2-3; the match to TRBD2 covers 13 bases. Sequenced material: peripheral blood. The CDR3: CASSSLAGGRTDTQYF. The CDR3 region has the DNA TGCGCCAGCAGCTCACTAGCGGGGGGGCGAACAGATACGCAGTATTTT.